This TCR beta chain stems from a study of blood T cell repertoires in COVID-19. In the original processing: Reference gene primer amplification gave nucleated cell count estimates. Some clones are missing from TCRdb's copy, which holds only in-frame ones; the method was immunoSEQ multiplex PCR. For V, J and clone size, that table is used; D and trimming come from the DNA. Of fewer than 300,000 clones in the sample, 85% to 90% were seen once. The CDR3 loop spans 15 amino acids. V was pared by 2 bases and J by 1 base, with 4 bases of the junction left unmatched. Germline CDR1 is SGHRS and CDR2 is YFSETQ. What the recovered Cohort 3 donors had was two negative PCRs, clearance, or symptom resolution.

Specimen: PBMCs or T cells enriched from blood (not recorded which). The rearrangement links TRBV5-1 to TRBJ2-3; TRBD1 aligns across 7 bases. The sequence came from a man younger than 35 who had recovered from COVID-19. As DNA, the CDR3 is TGCGCCAGCAGCTTCCGAGACAGGGGCACAGATACGCAGTATTTT. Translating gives CASSFRDRGTDTQYF.